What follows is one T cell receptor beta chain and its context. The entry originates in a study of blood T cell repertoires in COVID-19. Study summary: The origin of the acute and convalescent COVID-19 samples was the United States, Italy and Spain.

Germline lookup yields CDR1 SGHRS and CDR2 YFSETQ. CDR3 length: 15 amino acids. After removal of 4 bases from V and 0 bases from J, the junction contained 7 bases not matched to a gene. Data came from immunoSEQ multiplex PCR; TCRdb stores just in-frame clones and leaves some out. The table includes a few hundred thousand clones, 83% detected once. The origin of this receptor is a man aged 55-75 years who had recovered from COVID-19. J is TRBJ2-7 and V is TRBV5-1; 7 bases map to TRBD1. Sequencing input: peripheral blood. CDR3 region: CASSGTQGSSYEQYF. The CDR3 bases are TGCGCCAGCAGCGGAACACAGGGGAGCTCCTACGAGCAGTACTTC.